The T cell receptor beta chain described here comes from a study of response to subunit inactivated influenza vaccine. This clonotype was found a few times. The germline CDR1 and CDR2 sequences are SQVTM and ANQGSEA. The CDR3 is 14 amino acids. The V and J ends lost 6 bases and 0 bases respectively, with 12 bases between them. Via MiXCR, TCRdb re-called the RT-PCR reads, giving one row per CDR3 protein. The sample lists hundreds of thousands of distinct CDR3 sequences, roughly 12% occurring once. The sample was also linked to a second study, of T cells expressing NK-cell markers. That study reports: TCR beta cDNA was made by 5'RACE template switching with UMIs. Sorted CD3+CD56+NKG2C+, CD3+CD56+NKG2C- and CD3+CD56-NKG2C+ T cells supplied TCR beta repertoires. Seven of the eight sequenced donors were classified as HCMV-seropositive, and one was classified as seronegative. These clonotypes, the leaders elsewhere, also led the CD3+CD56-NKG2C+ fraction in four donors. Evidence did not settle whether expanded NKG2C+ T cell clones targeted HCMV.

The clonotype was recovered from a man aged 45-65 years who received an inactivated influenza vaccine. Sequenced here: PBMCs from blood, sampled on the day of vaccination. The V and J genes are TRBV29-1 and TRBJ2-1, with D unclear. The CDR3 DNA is TGCAGCGTGTCCTTACAGATCTCCTACAATGAGCAGTTCTTC. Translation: CSVSLQISYNEQFF.